This T cell receptor (beta chain) was observed in a study of T cells in Graves' hyperthyroidism and ophthalmopathy. V dropped 0 bases and J dropped 4 bases, with 6 bases sitting between them. This CDR3 comprises 13 residues. CDR1 and CDR2 (germline): LGHDT, YNNKEL (reference sequence). Amplification targeted TCR beta CDR3 regions from RNA transcripts. The HTBI set primed first-round TCR CDR3 RT-PCR. In TCRdb, the multiplex PCR reads were re-called with MiXCR into one record per CDR3 protein. The sample has fewer than 350,000 distinct CDR3 sequences, around 19% seen once. To note about this clonotype: This may stem from a read error, because a much larger clone lies one nucleotide away.

Sequencing was done on a sample of blood. The rearrangement links TRBV3-1 to TRBJ1-2; no clear D. The sequence was collected from a man aged 50 to 60 with Graves' ophthalmopathy. The CDR3, as DNA: TGTGCCAGCAGCCAAGATATCGCCTATGGCTACACCTTC. It is translated as CASSQDIAYGYTF.